The 25 T cell receptor beta chains reported below all come from one sample, sequenced in a study of control samples from healthy donors and cancer patients (dated by TCRdb to the early 2020s). The library was built by means of the immunoSEQ multiplex PCR assay. TCRdb mirrors the immuneACCESS table, restricted to in-frame sequences. Some clones are absent from its copies; in checked studies, under half trace to an unresolved V gene, and the reason for the others is unknown. The sample table contains around 150,000 clones; only one count was recorded for 80% to 90% of them. The top ten clones comprise about 1.8% of the sample. The sample was blood. The source of these receptors is a man younger than 30 in good health.

The chain uses TRBV5-1 and TRBJ2-7; D is unresolved. CDR3 length: 13 amino acids. Trimming shortened V by 2 bases and J by 0 bases, and 6 bases separated the two germline ends. Germline values: CDR1 SGHRS, CDR2 YFSETQ. The CDR3 loop reads CASSFDTSYEQYF. DNA for the CDR3: TGCGCCAGCAGCTTTGACACCTCCTACGAGCAGTACTTC.

The CDR3 loop reads CASRLAGAGTGELFF. The CDR3 coding sequence is TGTGCCAGCAGACTAGCGGGGGCGGGCACCGGGGAGCTGTTTTTT. The chain uses TRBV5-6 and TRBJ2-2; 11 nucleotides align to TRBD2. The CDR3 is 15 amino acids. The junction had 4 bases not matched to a gene; V was cut back by 5 bases and J by 4 bases. CDR1 and CDR2 (germline): SGHDT, YYEEEE. The whole variable domain, remainder taken from reference TRBV5-6 and TRBJ2-2, is DAGVTQSPTHLIKTRGQQVTLRCSPKSGHDTVSWYQQALGQGPQFIFQYYEEEERQRGNFPDRFSGHQFPNYSSELNVNALLLGDSALYLCASRLAGAGTGELFFGEGSRLTVL.

The chain carries TRBV4-2 and TRBJ1-1, with D unclear. This CDR3 region has 16 residues. CDR1 LGHNA and CDR2 YNFKEQ come from the germline V gene. Trimming cost V 1 base and J 1 base, with 13 bases left between them. The DNA for the CDR3 is TGTGCCAGCAGCCAAGTGCCCACAACAGAGAACACTGAAGCTTTCTTT. Amino acid sequence: CASSQVPTTENTEAFF.

The rearrangement uses TRBV5-4 and TRBJ2-3; D is uncertain. Germline V CDR1 and CDR2: SGHNT, YYREEE (reference sequence). The CDR3 totals 15 residues. V lost 3 bases and J lost 2, with 13 bases in between. CDR3 nucleotide sequence: TGTGCCAGCAGCTCTGGTGGTAGTATCACAGATACGCAGTATTTT. Protein product: CASSSGGSITDTQYF. Variable domain in full (rest from reference TRBV5-4 and TRBJ2-3): ETGVTQSPTHLIKTRGQQVTLRCSSQSGHNTVSWYQQALGQGPQFIFQYYREEENGRGNFPPRFSGLQFPNYSSELNVNALELDDSALYLCASSSGGSITDTQYFGPGTRLTVL.

J is TRBJ2-6 and V is TRBV18; 9 positions match TRBD1. The V gene end was trimmed by 3 bases and the J gene end by 0 bases; junction bases not matched to a gene: 9. The CDR3 has 19 amino acids. Germline V gene sequence: CDR1 KGHSH, CDR2 LQKENI. DNA for the CDR3: TGTGCCAGCTCACCCCTTCTAGGGACAGGGCTCTCTGGGGCCAACGTCCTGACTTTC. Its translation is CASSPLLGTGLSGANVLTF.

The V call is TRBV7-3, the J call TRBJ2-2; weak D call: TRBD1 (5 bases). CDR1 and CDR2 (germline): SGHTA, FQGTGA. V was pared by 2 bases and J by 3 bases, with 10 bases between. This CDR3 is 15 amino acids long. The CDR3 bases are TGTGCCAGCAGCTTATGGGGCAGGGACACCGGGGAGCTGTTTTTT. It encodes CASSLWGRDTGELFF.

This clone was counted a single time. The chain carries TRBV6-2 or TRBV6-3 and TRBJ2-2, with D perhaps matching TRBD1 (6 bases). The V end was cut by 3 bases, the J end by 5 bases, with 10 bases between. This CDR3 spans 14 amino acids. Germline V gene data show CDR1 as MNHEY and CDR2 as SVGEGT. CDR3 amino acids: CASSYGQLTGELFF. DNA of the CDR3: TGTGCCAGCAGTTATGGACAGCTGACCGGGGAGCTGTTTTTT.

The V call is TRBV27, the J call TRBJ2-1, with D possibly being TRBD2 (6 bases). This CDR3 spans 13 amino acids. V lost 3 bases, J lost 7 bases, and 10 bases lay in between. Germline-derived CDR1 and CDR2 are MNHEY and SMNVEV (reference sequence). CDR3 residues: CASSLRGANEQFF. CDR3 DNA: TGTGCCAGCAGTTTGCGGGGAGCTAATGAGCAGTTCTTC.

Worth noting for this clone: Other DNA variants within this sample encode the same CDR3. The J gene is TRBJ2-3, the V gene TRBV28; 12 bases match TRBD2. This CDR3 contains 15 residues. V lost 6 bases to trimming and J lost 5 bases; unmatched junction nucleotides: 6. The germline CDR1 and CDR2 sequences are MDHEN and SYDVKM. Here the CDR3 reads CASSLAGGPVDTQYF. The DNA for the CDR3 is TGTGCCAGCAGCCTAGCGGGGGGGCCTGTAGATACGCAGTATTTT.

V and J are TRBV3-1 (or the pseudogene TRBV3-2) and TRBJ2-6; D may be TRBD1 or TRBD2 (6 bases each). V lost 1 base and J 4 bases, leaving 11 bases between the germline ends. Germline CDR1 reads LGHDT; CDR2 reads YNNKEL (reference sequence). The CDR3 spans 16 residues. The CDR3 loop reads CASSQAGGAGANVLTF. In DNA form, the CDR3 reads TGTGCCAGCAGCCAAGCCGGGGGCGCGGGGGCCAACGTCCTGACTTTC.

V and J are TRBV19 and TRBJ1-2; D is perhaps TRBD1 (6 bases). Germline CDR1 LNHDA, CDR2 SQIVND (reference sequence). Trimming took off 7 bases at V and 4 bases at J, with 16 bases between the two ends. The CDR3 runs 14 residues. CDR3 in DNA: TGTGCCAGTACCCCCAGGGGAGTACTCTATGGCTACACCTTC. Its translation is CASTPRGVLYGYTF.

V gene TRBV7-9 combines with J gene TRBJ1-4; the match to TRBD1 covers 7 bases. Trimming took 5 bases from V and 0 from J; bases not matched to a gene: 3. The CDR3 spans 15 residues. CDR1 is SEHNR and CDR2 is FQNEAQ in the germline V gene (reference sequence). In DNA, the CDR3 is TGTGCCAGCAGCCCAGGGGGTGCAACTAATGAAAAACTGTTTTTT. It translates to CASSPGGATNEKLFF.

In this sample, this clone turned up a few times. The chain combines TRBV15 with TRBJ1-2, with 10 bases identical to TRBD1. This CDR3 is built from 16 residues. From germline, CDR1 is LNHNV and CDR2 YYDKDF (reference sequence). Trimming took 2 bases from V and 4 from J; bases not matched to a gene: 7. Here the CDR3 DNA reads TGTGCCACCAGCAGACAATTGACAGGGGGCGGCTATGGCTACACCTTC. This gives the protein CATSRQLTGGGYGYTF.

CDR3 loop: CASSDRGQVTYEQYF. In DNA form, the CDR3 reads TGTGCCAGCAGTGATAGGGGACAGGTAACCTACGAGCAGTACTTC. J is TRBJ2-7 and V is TRBV6-1; 8 bases line up with TRBD1. This CDR3 is built from 15 residues. After removal of 3 bases from V and 2 bases from J, the junction contained 6 bases not matched to a gene. The germline V gene has CDR1 MNHNS and CDR2 SASEGT.

The V gene is TRBV5-6, the J gene TRBJ1-1; a possible D gene is TRBD1 (5 bases). Trimming pared 4 bases from V and 2 bases from J, leaving 9 bases between. CDR3 length: 13 amino acids. Germline-derived CDR1 and CDR2 are SGHDT and YYEEEE. The CDR3 is CASSMGRNTEAFF. In DNA, the CDR3 is TGTGCCAGCAGCATGGGACGAAACACTGAAGCTTTCTTT. Complete variable domain (other parts from reference TRBV5-6 and TRBJ1-1): DAGVTQSPTHLIKTRGQQVTLRCSPKSGHDTVSWYQQALGQGPQFIFQYYEEEERQRGNFPDRFSGHQFPNYSSELNVNALLLGDSALYLCASSMGRNTEAFFGQGTRLTVV.

The V and J genes are TRBV11-2 and TRBJ1-1, with D maybe TRBD1 (5 bases). CDR3 size: 12 residues. Trimming removed 3 bases from V and 5 bases from J, with 7 bases in between. Germline V gives CDR1 SGHAT, CDR2 FQNNGV. CDR3 amino acids: CASSLGRTEAFF. CDR3 nucleotides: TGTGCCAGCAGCTTGGGGCGGACTGAAGCTTTCTTT.

The chain employs TRBV5-5 and TRBJ2-1; perhaps TRBD2 as D (7 bases). V lost 5 bases and J lost 9, with 30 bases in between. Germline lookup yields CDR1 SGHKS and CDR2 YYEKEE (reference sequence). The CDR3 runs 18 residues. CDR3 residues: CASSSHMGREGDKGEQFF. The CDR3 DNA is TGTGCCAGCAGTTCCCATATGGGCAGGGAGGGGGACAAGGGTGAGCAGTTCTTC.

This clone was picked up one time. The chain joins TRBV11-2 to TRBJ2-7; 7 bases align to TRBD1. V lost 2 bases and J lost 4; bases outside the gene matches: 17. The CDR3 runs to 18 residues. Germline loops: CDR1 SGHAT, CDR2 FQNNGV. The CDR3, as DNA: TGTGCCAGCAGCTTACACCATGGAAGGGGGCCCTACCTATACGAGCAGTACTTC. Protein sequence: CASSLHHGRGPYLYEQYF.

This clone has a single count. The chain joins TRBV7-2 to TRBJ1-2, with 11 bases aligning to TRBD1. With V trimmed by 5 bases and J by 4 bases, 6 bases remained unmatched. The germline gives CDR1 SGHTA, CDR2 FQGNSA. The CDR3 is 15 residues long. This CDR3 is CASSLDRGRGYGYTF. The CDR3 DNA sequence: TGTGCCAGCAGCCTGGACAGGGGGCGCGGCTATGGCTACACCTTC. Full variable domain (outside the CDR3, taken from reference TRBV7-2 and TRBJ1-2): GAGVSQSPSNKVTEKGKDVELRCDPISGHTALYWYRQSLGQGLEFLIYFQGNSAPDKSGLPSDRFSAERTGGSVSTLTIQRTQQEDSAVYLCASSLDRGRGYGYTFGSGTRLTVV.

The chain carries TRBV28 and TRBJ2-5, with D maybe TRBD2 (6 bases). Germline CDR1 MDHEN, CDR2 SYDVKM. This CDR3 has 18 amino acids. Trimming pared 5 bases from V and 5 bases from J, leaving 27 bases between. CDR3 bases: TGTGCCAGCAGTCCTACATTCCGGGACTCTGGAAGATGGGAGACCCAGTACTTC. Protein: CASSPTFRDSGRWETQYF.

The gene calls are TRBV6-5 and TRBJ1-5; TRBD1 aligns across 7 bases. CDR1 is MNHEY and CDR2 is SVGAGI in the germline V gene. The CDR3 has 13 residues. V was pared by 8 bases and J by 6 bases, with 7 bases of the junction left unmatched. CDR3 sequence: CASEGAEGQPQHF. CDR3 coding DNA: TGTGCCAGCGAGGGGGCCGAGGGTCAGCCCCAGCATTTT.

The chain combines TRBV27 with TRBJ2-7; TRBD1 agrees at 8 bases. V shed 4 bases, J shed 5 bases, and the junction held 4 bases outside the gene matches. CDR1 and CDR2 (germline): MNHEY, SMNVEV (reference sequence). The CDR3 extends over 13 amino acids. The CDR3 here is CASSSDRGNEQYF. CDR3 DNA sequence: TGTGCCAGCAGTTCCGACAGGGGCAACGAGCAGTACTTC.

The V and J genes are TRBV9 and TRBJ2-3, with unresolved D. CDR1 and CDR2 from the germline V gene are SGDLS and YYNGEE. The CDR3 spans 13 residues. The V and J ends lost 3 bases and 6 bases respectively, with 11 bases between them. DNA of the CDR3: TGTGCCAGCAGCGGGCCGTTAGGGGATACGCAGTATTTT. Its protein product is CASSGPLGDTQYF.

The rearrangement uses TRBV28 and TRBJ1-2, with 9 bases that match TRBD1. The CDR3 runs 15 residues. The ends lost 8 bases at V and 5 bases at J; junction bases unmatched: 12. Germline assignment: CDR1 MDHEN and CDR2 SYDVKM. The CDR3, as DNA: TGTGCCAGCGAACTCAAAAGGACAGGGGTTTATGGCTACACCTTC. Translated: CASELKRTGVYGYTF.

The chain uses TRBV19 and TRBJ1-5; 7 bases are shared with TRBD1. This CDR3 is 14 amino acids long. V lost 3 bases, J lost 4 bases, and 3 bases stayed unmatched. Germline CDR1 is LNHDA and CDR2 is SQIVND (reference sequence). The CDR3 loop is CASSIDRVNQPQHF. Here the CDR3 DNA reads TGTGCCAGTAGTATTGACAGGGTTAATCAGCCCCAGCATTTT.